This T cell receptor beta chain stems from a study of blood T cell repertoires in COVID-19. Study information: PBMCs, B-cell-depleted T cells, or T cells provided the cDNA or gDNA that made up the material.

The CDR3 runs to 13 residues. Unmatched junction bases numbered 7, after V lost 6 bases and J lost 6 bases. Only in-frame clones appear in the TCRdb table, and some are missing; sequencing was by immunoSEQ multiplex PCR. The table has 220,000 or so clones, roughly 88% seen once; the top ten hold approximately 2.1%. The V gene is TRBV12-3 or TRBV12-4, the J gene TRBJ1-2; TRBD1 matches 7 bases. This TCR came from a woman between 45 and 60 years old who had recovered from COVID-19. The sequenced sample consisted of PBMCs or T cells enriched from blood (not recorded which). In DNA form, the CDR3 reads TGTGCCAGCAGCTTGAGACAGGGCCATGGCTACACCTTC. As protein: CASSLRQGHGYTF.